This entry lists 27 T cell receptor beta chains sequenced from one sample in a study of T cell clonality in common variable immunodeficiency. Broader study findings: In common variable immunodeficiency, TCR beta chains reportedly carried fewer deletions and N-nucleotide insertions.

These receptors have no known antigen. The assay was immunoSEQ multiplex PCR, and TCRdb's table has in-frame clones only and misses some. Singletons are absent from the sample, which has roughly 13,000 clones. The sample taken for sequencing was peripheral blood mononuclear cells. These receptors were collected from a human donor with common variable immunodeficiency.

With regard to this clone: Coverage ceases 3 residues before the CDR3 finishes, and the germline J gene fills in the end. J is TRBJ1-1 and V is TRBV7-3; D is ambiguous. The CDR3 spans 14 residues. Germline assignment: CDR1 SGHTA and CDR2 FQGTGA. V dropped 1 base and J dropped 4 bases, with 10 bases sitting between them. The CDR3 protein is CASSLMGSGTEAFF. Partial CDR3 DNA: TGTGCCAGCAGCTTAATGGGGAGCGGCACTGAA.

This clone was recorded a few times. The CDR3 end falls 3 residues outside the read, so it is completed with the germline J gene. The genes are TRBV5-1 and TRBJ2-5, with 8 nucleotides matching TRBD1. The CDR3 spans 15 residues. Germline loops: CDR1 SGHRS, CDR2 YFSETQ. V dropped 1 base and J dropped 5; count of bases not matched to a gene: 7. CDR3 bases read: TGCGCCAGCAGCTTGTCGCAGGGGGCTCAGGAGACC. Translation: CASSLSQGAQET. The entire CDR3 protein is CASSLSQGAQETQYF.

This clone has only a few counts. The sequenced fragment ends 3 residues before the CDR3 boundary, so the rest is inferred from the germline J gene. The chain carries TRBV2 and TRBJ2-5; D gene uncertain. The CDR3 totals 14 residues. Germline V gives CDR1 SNHLY, CDR2 FYNNEI. V was cut by 6 bases and J by 2 bases, with 13 bases left in between. The CDR3 DNA, read in part, is TGTGCCAGCAGAGCACGAATCGGGCAAGAGACC. Encoded protein: CASRARIGQET. The whole CDR3 sequence reads CASRARIGQETQYF. The entire variable domain, with the rest obtained from reference TRBV2 and TRBJ2-5, is as follows: EPEVTQTPSHQVTQMGQEVILRCVPISNHLYFYWYRQILGQKVEFLVSFYNNEISEKSEIFDDQFSVERPDGSNFTLKIRSTKLEDSAMYFCASRARIGQETQYFGPGTRLLVL.

This clone was counted only a few times. Read data end 3 residues before the CDR3 end; the end is taken from the germline J gene. This chain connects TRBV7-6 to TRBJ2-5, with D perhaps TRBD1 (5 bases). With 4 bases removed from V and 3 bases from J, the gap between germline ends came to 18 bases. Germline V lookup: CDR1 SGHVS, CDR2 FNYEAQ. The CDR3 has 16 amino acids. The sequenced part of the CDR3 DNA is TGTGCCAGCAGCTCCTCTCCCCCAGGACAAAAAGAGACC. Translating gives CASSSSPPGQKET. From start to end, the CDR3 is CASSSSPPGQKETQYF.

This clone was found a few times. The CDR3 extends 3 residues past the end of the read, so its final part is completed from the germline J gene. The chain recombines TRBV2 with TRBJ2-7; tentatively, D is TRBD1 (5 bases). Trimming shortened V by 6 bases and J by 3 bases, and 6 bases separated the two germline ends. The CDR3 is 11 amino acids. Looked up from germline, CDR1 is SNHLY and CDR2 is FYNNEI. CDR3 loop: CASRTVYEQYF. The DNA read from the CDR3 is TGTGCCAGCAGGACAGTCTACGAG.

This clone showed up just a few times. The CDR3 extends 3 residues past the end of the read, so its final part is completed from the germline J gene. This sequence joins TRBV7-2 and TRBJ2-7; TRBD1 matches at 7 bases. This CDR3 contains 14 residues. Per the germline V gene, CDR1 is SGHTA and CDR2 is FQGNSA. V trimming: 1 base; J trimming: 6 bases; junction bases outside the gene matches: 6. This chain's CDR3 is CASSLDLQGFEQYF. The covered CDR3 bases are TGTGCCAGCAGCTTAGATCTACAGGGGTTCGAG.

Remarks on this clone: From the germline J gene comes the end of the CDR3, since the read stops 3 residues before it. The J gene is TRBJ2-7, the V gene TRBV7-2, with 11 bases aligning to TRBD2. Germline-derived CDR1 and CDR2 are SGHTA and FQGNSA. This CDR3 has 15 amino acids. The ends lost 5 bases at V and 1 base at J; junction bases unmatched: 4. The part of the CDR3 DNA that was read is TGTGCCAGCAGCACCTTAGCGGGGGGGTCCTACGAG. Translated: CASSTLAGGSYE. In full, the CDR3 reads CASSTLAGGSYEQYF.

This clone has only a few counts. The CDR3 end falls 3 residues outside the read, so it is completed with the germline J gene. The chain uses TRBV7-2 and TRBJ2-7; D uncertain. V was shortened by 3 bases and J by 4 bases, with 16 bases between the two germline ends. CDR1 and CDR2 from the germline V gene are SGHTA and FQGNSA. This CDR3 is built from 15 residues. The CDR3 loop is CASSFTVSGPYEQYF. Incomplete CDR3 DNA: TGTGCCAGCAGCTTCACGGTCTCTGGGCCTTACGAG.

As concerns this clone: Read coverage stops 3 residues before the CDR3 terminus; the germline J gene supplies the remainder. V and J are TRBV6-2 or TRBV6-3 and TRBJ1-5, with TRBD1 identical over 11 bases. Germline lookup yields CDR1 MNHEY and CDR2 SVGEGT. V shed 6 bases and J 4 bases; nucleotides not matched to a gene: 5. This CDR3 is built from 15 residues. The DNA read from the CDR3 is TGTGCCAGCAGACCCGGGACAGGGGGTAATCAGCCC. Translating it yields CASRPGTGGNQP. In full, the CDR3 is CASRPGTGGNQPQHF.

About this clone itself: The read halts 3 residues ahead of the CDR3 end, with the missing end drawn from the germline J gene. J is TRBJ2-5 and V is TRBV7-6, with 7 bases aligning to TRBD2. The CDR3 runs to 15 residues. The germline V gene has CDR1 SGHVS and CDR2 FNYEAQ. The trim removed 0 bases at V and 0 bases at J, leaving 1 base unmatched. The CDR3 is CASSLAGGNQETQYF. The CDR3 bases that were read are TGTGCCAGCAGCTTAGCGGGGGGGAACCAAGAGACC.

Points on this clone: The read halts 3 residues ahead of the CDR3 end, with the missing end drawn from the germline J gene. This sequence joins TRBV19 and TRBJ2-7; 10 positions agree with TRBD1. The ends lost 6 bases at V and 5 bases at J; junction bases unmatched: 7. The CDR3 has 14 residues. Germline lookup yields CDR1 LNHDA and CDR2 SQIVND (reference sequence). CDR3 sequence reads: CASRPWDRGNEQYF. The part of the CDR3 DNA that was read is TGTGCCAGTAGGCCGTGGGACAGGGGAAACGAG. Full variable domain (rest looked up from reference TRBV19 and TRBJ2-7): DGGITQSPKYLFRKEGQNVTLSCEQNLNHDAMYWYRQDPGQGLRLIYYSQIVNDFQKGDIAEGYSVSREKKESFPLTVTSAQKNPTAFYLCASRPWDRGNEQYFGPGTRLTVT.

In this sample, this clone turned up a few times. The read comes to an end 3 residues before the CDR3 does, leaving the germline J gene to fill in the end. The chain combines TRBV7-6 with TRBJ2-2, with D possibly being TRBD2 (6 bases). This CDR3 spans 15 amino acids. Germline loops: CDR1 SGHVS, CDR2 FNYEAQ. Trimming took 3 bases from V and 1 from J, leaving 9 bases between them. The CDR3 is CASSLGGVNTGELFF. The CDR3 DNA, read in part, is TGTGCCAGCAGCTTGGGCGGGGTGAACACCGGGGAG.

This clone appeared a few times. The DNA ends 3 residues before the CDR3 does, and the rest of the CDR3 is filled in from the germline J gene. The chain recombines TRBV18 with TRBJ2-5, with D perhaps matching TRBD2 (5 bases). The CDR3 loop spans 12 amino acids. Per the germline V gene, CDR1 is KGHSH and CDR2 is LQKENI. V lost 6 bases and J 5 bases, leaving 10 bases between the germline ends. The sequenced CDR3 bases are TGTGCCAGCTCTTTACCGGGGGAGACC. Translation: CASSLPGET. The CDR3 in its entirety is CASSLPGETQYF. The full variable domain, completed using reference TRBV18 and TRBJ2-5, is NAGVMQNPRHLVRRRGQEARLRCSPMKGHSHVYWYRQLPEEGLKFMVYLQKENIIDESGMPKERFSAEFPKEGPSILRIQQVVRGDSAAYFCASSLPGETQYFGPGTRLLVL.

This clone was seen ten or more times. The CDR3 end is not reached by the read, which stops 3 residues before it; the germline J gene fills it in. This chain connects TRBV7-2 to TRBJ2-5; D call uncertain. The ends were cut back, 2 bases at V and 5 bases at J, with 9 bases in the middle. CDR3 length equals 13 residues. Germline-derived CDR1 and CDR2 are SGHTA and FQGNSA. The CDR3 loop is CASSLRAGETQYF. The covered CDR3 bases are TGTGCCAGCAGCTTACGCGCCGGGGAGACC.

A remark on this clone: The sequenced fragment ends 3 residues before the CDR3 boundary, so the rest is inferred from the germline J gene. This chain uses TRBV7-6 with TRBJ2-3; 10 positions agree with TRBD2. V gave up 5 bases and J gave up 5 bases; unmatched junction bases: 4. This CDR3 is built from 14 residues. Germline V gene sequence: CDR1 SGHVS, CDR2 FNYEAQ. The CDR3 here is CASSPIAGGDTQYF. The DNA read from the CDR3 is TGTGCCAGCAGCCCCATAGCGGGGGGAGATACG.

This clone has just a few counts. CDR3: CASRDSDLSGNTIYF. The sequenced CDR3 bases are TGTGCCAGCAGGGACAGCGATCTCTCTGGAAACACC. The chain recombines TRBV2 with TRBJ1-3; a possible D gene is TRBD1 (6 bases). The read ends 3 residues early relative to the CDR3; the germline J gene fills the gap. Germline CDR1 reads SNHLY; CDR2 reads FYNNEI. The germline V and J ends were trimmed by 6 bases and 0 bases, with 12 bases remaining between them. This CDR3 is 15 amino acids long.

This clone came up a few times. The CDR3 end lies 3 residues beyond the end of the read and is filled in from the germline J gene. V and J are TRBV19 and TRBJ2-7; possibly TRBD2 for D (5 bases). CDR1 is LNHDA, CDR2 SQIVND, per germline (reference sequence). The CDR3 has 14 residues. Trimming stripped 3 bases from V and 1 base from J, with 10 bases between. CDR3 region: CASSINDYSYEQYF. CDR3 DNA, as far as it was read: TGTGCCAGTAGTATTAACGACTATTCCTACGAG. Full variable domain (rest looked up from reference TRBV19 and TRBJ2-7): DGGITQSPKYLFRKEGQNVTLSCEQNLNHDAMYWYRQDPGQGLRLIYYSQIVNDFQKGDIAEGYSVSREKKESFPLTVTSAQKNPTAFYLCASSINDYSYEQYFGPGTRLTVT.

There are a few counts of this clone. The read is 3 residues too short to cover the CDR3 end, so that end is filled in from the germline J gene. The V call is TRBV19, the J call TRBJ2-5; D not resolved. The V gene's germline CDR1 is LNHDA and CDR2 SQIVND (reference sequence). This CDR3 region has 12 residues. Between the trimmed V and J ends, which lost 3 bases and 3 bases, there was a span of 5 bases. This CDR3 reads CASSMVEETQYF. The covered CDR3 bases are TGTGCCAGTAGTATGGTAGAAGAGACC.

This clone has a handful of counts. The read halts 3 residues ahead of the CDR3 end, with the missing end drawn from the germline J gene. The gene calls are TRBV19 and TRBJ2-1; D unclear. V gave up 3 bases and J gave up 7 bases, with 10 bases separating them. The CDR3 totals 13 residues. The germline CDR1 and CDR2 sequences are LNHDA and SQIVND (reference sequence). The part of the CDR3 DNA that was read is TGTGCCAGTAGTATTCAGGTAAAGAATGAG. It codes for CASSIQVKNE. The CDR3 reads in full as CASSIQVKNEQFF. Filled out from reference TRBV19 and TRBJ2-1, the complete variable domain reads DGGITQSPKYLFRKEGQNVTLSCEQNLNHDAMYWYRQDPGQGLRLIYYSQIVNDFQKGDIAEGYSVSREKKESFPLTVTSAQKNPTAFYLCASSIQVKNEQFFGPGTRLTVL.

This clone has a handful of counts. The sequence runs out 3 residues before the end of the CDR3; the remainder is reconstructed from the germline J gene. This chain connects TRBV18 to TRBJ1-6, with 7 positions matching TRBD1. This CDR3 comprises 18 residues. CDR1 KGHSH and CDR2 LQKENI come from the germline V gene. V lost 1 base, J lost 0 bases, and 6 bases stayed unmatched. Here the CDR3 reads CASSPLGQTSSYNSPLHF. CDR3 DNA (partial): TGTGCCAGCTCACCACTGGGACAGACGAGCTCCTATAATTCACCC. Drawing the rest from reference TRBV18 and TRBJ1-6, the complete variable domain is NAGVMQNPRHLVRRRGQEARLRCSPMKGHSHVYWYRQLPEEGLKFMVYLQKENIIDESGMPKERFSAEFPKEGPSILRIQQVVRGDSAAYFCASSPLGQTSSYNSPLHFGNGTRLTVT.

Comments on this clone: Read sequence stops 3 residues before the CDR3 end, and the germline J gene provides the missing end. The V gene is TRBV7-2, the J gene TRBJ2-7; weak D call: TRBD1 (7 bases). This CDR3 contains 15 residues. CDR1 is SGHTA and CDR2 is FQGNSA in the germline V gene. V lost 5 bases to trimming and J lost 0 bases, with 14 bases between them. The CDR3 spells CASSRSGGNSYEQYF. The sequenced CDR3 bases are TGTGCCAGCAGCCGTTCAGGGGGGAACTCCTACGAG.

On this clone: The read ends 3 residues shy of where the CDR3 ends; the end is completed using the germline J gene. The rearrangement joins TRBV7-2 to TRBJ2-1; D remains unclear. Germline lookup yields CDR1 SGHTA and CDR2 FQGNSA. The ends were cut back, 0 bases at V and 2 bases at J, with 11 bases in the middle. The CDR3 consists of 16 residues. The sequenced CDR3 bases are TGTGCCAGCAGCTTAGCGGGCCACCCCACCTACAATGAG. It encodes CASSLAGHPTYNE. The full CDR3 sequence reads CASSLAGHPTYNEQFF.

Worth noting for this clone: Sequencing ends 3 residues short of the CDR3 end; the germline J gene provides the rest. This sequence joins TRBV6-2 or TRBV6-3 and TRBJ1-3, with D perhaps matching TRBD1 (6 bases). The CDR3 contains 15 residues. The germline V and J ends were trimmed by 2 bases and 0 bases, with 8 bases remaining between them. CDR1 is MNHEY and CDR2 is SVGEGT in the germline V gene. CDR3 bases read: TGTGCCAGCAGTTACGGGACATACTCTGGAAACACC. It specifies CASSYGTYSGNT. The full CDR3 protein reads CASSYGTYSGNTIYF.

This clone has more than one count but fewer than ten. The observed sequence ends 3 residues before the CDR3 terminus, with the missing tail filled in from the germline J gene. The gene calls are TRBV7-8 and TRBJ2-3; no firm D call. The CDR3 contains 16 residues. Trimming pared 3 bases from V and 4 bases from J, leaving 17 bases between. Germline V gives CDR1 SGHVS, CDR2 FQNEAQ. The CDR3 is CASSLKTSRPPDTQYF. The DNA read from the CDR3 is TGTGCCAGCAGCTTGAAGACATCCAGGCCCCCAGATACG.

This clone was seen ten or more times. The read falls 3 residues short of the CDR3 end, and the missing part is taken from the germline J gene. The chain has TRBV5-1 and TRBJ2-7, with 8 bases aligning to TRBD2. J was trimmed by 6 bases and V by 0 bases; bases with no gene match: 11. This CDR3 spans 16 amino acids. Germline CDR1 is SGHRS and CDR2 is YFSETQ. The CDR3 bases that were read are TGCGCCAGCAGCTTGGCCGGTCGGGGGGGCCTCGGCGAG. Its translation is CASSLAGRGGLGE. The entire CDR3 sequence reads CASSLAGRGGLGEQYF.

This clone was seen a handful of times. The read is 3 residues too short to cover the CDR3 end, so that end is filled in from the germline J gene. The V call is TRBV13, the J call TRBJ2-7, with D tentatively TRBD1 (5 bases). With 5 bases removed from V and 6 bases from J, the gap between germline ends came to 14 bases. CDR3 length: 13 amino acids. The germline V gene has CDR1 PRHDT and CDR2 FYEKMQ (reference sequence). CDR3 region: CASSVPSGPEQYF. The part of the CDR3 DNA that was read is TGTGCCAGCAGCGTCCCCTCAGGGCCCGAG.

Worth noting for this clone: The CDR3 end lies 3 residues beyond the end of the read and is filled in from the germline J gene. The chain uses TRBV6-1 and TRBJ2-7; 10 bases are a match to TRBD1. The length of the CDR3 is 14 residues. Germline V lookup: CDR1 MNHNS, CDR2 SASEGT. Unmatched junction bases numbered 3, after V lost 4 bases and J lost 3 bases. CDR3 amino acids: CASSGTGGFYEQYF. The part of the CDR3 DNA that was read is TGTGCCAGCAGTGGGACAGGGGGTTTCTACGAG.